The 17 T cell receptor beta chains below come from one sample, sequenced in a study of Ad26.COV2.S vaccination and SARS-CoV-2 variants. Treatment specified: some 19 received Ad26.COV2.S at low or high dose, single or two shots; 5 received placebo; per-sample allocation not given. Sampling took place 63 days after the first vaccine or placebo injection. Clones were sequenced by immunoSEQ multiplex PCR, and TCRdb holds only the in-frame ones, with some missing. This table has some 480,000 clones, 87% appearing once. The specimen comprised peripheral blood, sampled in a trial of Ad26.COV2.S vaccine versus placebo. The receptors stem from a person aged 18-60 years who received the Ad26.COV2.S COVID-19 vaccine or a placebo.

The rearrangement joins TRBV18 to TRBJ2-1; D ambiguous. Trimming left V 6 bases short and J 5 bases short, with 11 bases between. The CDR3 covers 13 residues. CDR1 KGHSH and CDR2 LQKENI come from the germline V gene. CDR3 DNA sequence: TGTGCCAGCTCCTTTCCGGACGACAATGAGCAGTTCTTC. The encoded protein is CASSFPDDNEQFF.

This sequence joins TRBV19 and TRBJ1-5; 11 positions match TRBD1. Germline loops: CDR1 LNHDA, CDR2 SQIVND (reference sequence). This CDR3 is 15 amino acids long. The J segment lost 5 bases and the V segment lost 4 bases, leaving 4 bases of the junction unmatched. The CDR3 region has the DNA TGTGCCAGTAGTACCGGGACAGGGGGAGATCAGCCCCAGCATTTT. It encodes CASSTGTGGDQPQHF.

The chain uses TRBV19 and TRBJ2-2, with 7 bases aligning to TRBD2. Germline V lookup: CDR1 LNHDA, CDR2 SQIVND (reference sequence). V lost 7 bases and J lost 5; bases outside the gene matches: 10. This CDR3 contains 15 residues. The chain's CDR3 is CASNVASGSTGELFF. The CDR3 coding sequence is TGTGCCAGTAACGTCGCTAGCGGCTCAACCGGGGAGCTGTTTTTT.

The V call is TRBV6-5, the J call TRBJ2-7; 8 positions match TRBD2. V shed 1 base, J shed 3 bases, and the junction held 5 bases outside the gene matches. From germline, CDR1 is MNHEY and CDR2 SVGAGI. The CDR3 sequence is 15 residues long. CDR3 sequence reads: CASSYFSGGSYEQYF. CDR3 sequence (DNA): TGTGCCAGCAGTTACTTCAGCGGGGGCAGCTACGAGCAGTACTTC.

The sample holds one count of this clone. This sample also contains other DNA sequences that code for the same CDR3. The rearrangement uses TRBV30 and TRBJ1-5; no clear D gene. Germline V lookup: CDR1 GTSNPN, CDR2 SVGIG (reference sequence). The V gene lost 2 bases and the J gene lost 1 base, with 9 bases spanning the gap. The CDR3 has 14 amino acids. The CDR3 DNA reads TGTGCCTGGAGTCTAGGGCAGAGCAATCAGCCCCAGCATTTT. Residues: CAWSLGQSNQPQHF.

The chain combines TRBV7-2 with TRBJ2-3; D might be TRBD1 or TRBD2, each matching 5 bases. The CDR3 runs to 14 residues. V gave up 7 bases and J gave up 2 bases, with 13 bases separating them. CDR1 and CDR2 from the germline V gene are SGHTA and FQGNSA. CDR3 loop: CASTTGTLTDTQYF. CDR3 DNA sequence: TGTGCCAGCACGACCGGGACCCTCACAGATACGCAGTATTTT.

This chain joins TRBV7-2 and TRBJ2-1; D not certain. With 2 bases removed from V and 12 bases from J, the gap between germline ends came to 8 bases. CDR3 size: 11 residues. Per the germline V gene, CDR1 is SGHTA and CDR2 is FQGNSA. The DNA for the CDR3 is TGTGCCAGCAGCTTATTAGTAGGGCAGTTCTTC. Translation gives CASSLLVGQFF. Filled out from reference TRBV7-2 and TRBJ2-1, the complete variable domain reads GAGVSQSPSNKVTEKGKDVELRCDPISGHTALYWYRQSLGQGLEFLIYFQGNSAPDKSGLPSDRFSAERTGGSVSTLTIQRTQQEDSAVYLCASSLLVGQFFGPGTRLTVL.

The chain is built from TRBV19 and TRBJ1-3; 7 positions agree with TRBD1. The CDR3 is 14 residues long. From germline, CDR1 is LNHDA and CDR2 SQIVND (reference sequence). V lost 7 bases to trimming and J lost 4 bases; unmatched junction nucleotides: 7. The CDR3 sequence: CASIPDRSGNTIYF. CDR3 DNA: TGTGCCAGTATCCCGGACAGGTCGGGAAACACCATATATTTT.

The CDR3 DNA reads TGTGCCAGCAGCCGCGGGGGACAGGGGGCGTCCGAGCAGTACTTC. This encodes CASSRGGQGASEQYF. The chain uses TRBV7-3 and TRBJ2-7; 12 bases fit TRBD1. CDR3 length: 15 amino acids. Germline lookup yields CDR1 SGHTA and CDR2 FQGTGA. V shed 5 bases and J 6 bases; nucleotides not matched to a gene: 8.

The CDR3 spells CASSLDTRYTYEQYF. Here the CDR3 DNA reads TGTGCCAGCAGTTTAGATACACGGTACACCTACGAGCAGTACTTC. The gene calls are TRBV27 and TRBJ2-7; D is uncertain. The germline V and J ends were trimmed by 2 bases and 2 bases, with 13 bases remaining between them. The CDR3 runs 15 residues. Germline V CDR1 and CDR2: MNHEY, SMNVEV (reference sequence).

V is TRBV5-5 and J is TRBJ1-6, with D perhaps TRBD1 (5 bases). This CDR3 contains 14 residues. V was pared by 4 bases and J by 7 bases, with 12 bases between. Germline V gene sequence: CDR1 SGHKS, CDR2 YYEKEE (reference sequence). The CDR3 DNA is TGTGCCAGCAGCATCCGGGACGCAAATTCACCCCTCCACTTT. This encodes CASSIRDANSPLHF.

The chain is built from TRBV4-2 and TRBJ2-3; TRBD2 agrees at 13 bases. V lost 0 bases, J lost 2 bases, and 5 bases stayed unmatched. Germline V gene data show CDR1 as LGHNA and CDR2 as YNFKEQ. The CDR3 extends over 18 amino acids. The chain's CDR3 is CASSQETTSGRVTDTQYF. The CDR3 DNA is TGTGCCAGCAGCCAAGAGACAACTAGCGGGAGGGTCACAGATACGCAGTATTTT.

This chain links TRBV5-1 with TRBJ2-7, with a possible D match to TRBD1 (5 bases). The CDR3 loop spans 15 amino acids. Deletions cut 0 bases from V and 3 bases from J, with 13 bases between. Germline V gene sequence: CDR1 SGHRS, CDR2 YFSETQ. The CDR3 protein is CASSLAAGQGYEQYF. The CDR3 coding sequence is TGCGCCAGCAGCTTGGCGGCAGGTCAGGGCTACGAGCAGTACTTC.

The rearrangement joins TRBV6-2 or TRBV6-3 to TRBJ1-5; 8 nucleotides agree with TRBD1. The V and J ends lost 2 bases and 7 bases, in that order; junction bases with no gene match: 7. Germline V gene lookup returns CDR1 MNHEY and CDR2 SVGEGT. CDR3 length: 15 amino acids. CDR3 residues: CASSYMDRAGQPQHF. CDR3 sequence (DNA): TGTGCCAGCAGTTACATGGACAGGGCAGGGCAGCCCCAGCATTTT.

The chain combines TRBV5-1 with TRBJ2-1, with D tentatively TRBD1 (5 bases). The CDR3 covers 17 residues. The V gene lost 0 bases and the J gene lost 9 bases, with 22 bases spanning the gap. Germline V lookup: CDR1 SGHRS, CDR2 YFSETQ. For the CDR3, the DNA is TGCGCCAGCAGCTTGGTAACGAAGCGTGGCTGGGGCCGTGAGCAGTTCTTC. Translating gives CASSLVTKRGWGREQFF. Supplemented by reference TRBV5-1 and TRBJ2-1, the full variable domain reads KAGVTQTPRYLIKTRGQQVTLSCSPISGHRSVSWYQQTPGQGLQFLFEYFSETQRNKGNFPGRFSGRQFSNSRSEMNVSTLELGDSALYLCASSLVTKRGWGREQFFGPGTRLTVL.

This rearrangement joins TRBV5-6 to TRBJ2-7, with D perhaps matching TRBD2 (5 bases). Trimming left V 0 bases short and J 0 bases short, with 10 bases between. Germline V CDR1 and CDR2: SGHDT, YYEEEE. The CDR3 runs to 15 residues. The CDR3 DNA follows: TGTGCCAGCAGCTTGGATCCGGGAAGCTCCTACGAGCAGTACTTC. Translating it yields CASSLDPGSSYEQYF.

The chain is built from TRBV7-2 and TRBJ2-3, with 8 bases aligning to TRBD2. V lost 6 bases, J lost 4 bases, and 6 bases stayed unmatched. Germline V gives CDR1 SGHTA, CDR2 FQGNSA. This CDR3 spans 14 amino acids. In DNA, the CDR3 is TGTGCCAGCAGGACGAGCGGGAGAGCAGATACGCAGTATTTT. This gives the protein CASRTSGRADTQYF. Together with reference TRBV7-2 and TRBJ2-3, the CDR3 gives the full variable domain: GAGVSQSPSNKVTEKGKDVELRCDPISGHTALYWYRQSLGQGLEFLIYFQGNSAPDKSGLPSDRFSAERTGGSVSTLTIQRTQQEDSAVYLCASRTSGRADTQYFGPGTRLTVL.